This T cell receptor (beta chain) was captured by sequencing in a study of OX40 agonist ivuxolimab in advanced cancers. The wider study: The dose-escalation cohort had hepatocellular carcinoma, melanoma, renal cell or head and neck cancer. Having had anti-PD-1, anti-PD-L1 or anti-CTLA-4 therapy before was allowed, and under 50% had some.

Comment on this clone: Its antigen is unknown.

TCRdb's table, derived via immunoSEQ multiplex PCR, lists solely in-frame clones and lacks some. Here the sample spans around 63,000 clones, roughly nine tenths being singletons. Sampling of blood occurred at baseline, cycle 4 day 1, and cycle 7 day 1. Whole-study results and caveats: With doses of 0.1 to 3.0 mg/kg, CD4+ and CD8+ blood T cells had undergone clonal expansion by week 6.

Unmatched junction bases numbered 5, after V lost 2 bases and J lost 2 bases. The CDR3 covers 15 residues. Germline-derived CDR1 and CDR2 are SGHRS and YFSETQ. The sequencing used CD4+ or CD8+ T cells sorted from blood, collected in a trial of the OX40 agonist ivuxolimab. This receptor was identified in an adult with an advanced solid tumor such as melanoma, head and neck, liver or kidney cancer. The chain links TRBV5-1 to TRBJ2-3; 7 bases match TRBD1. The CDR3 DNA follows: TGCGCCAGCAGCTTTATGGGACAGATCACAGATACGCAGTATTTT. Its translation is CASSFMGQITDTQYF.